This T cell receptor beta chain was identified during a study of cytomegalovirus exposure and HLA in healthy donors. The study, taken as a whole, reports: Despite most TCR sequences being rare, some public TCRs occurred in many donors.

Details on this clone: What it binds is not known.

This CDR3 has 13 residues. Trimming stripped 6 bases from V and 7 bases from J, with 12 bases between. Per the germline V gene, CDR1 is MNHEY and CDR2 is SVGAGI. PCR employed 60 Vbeta and 13 Jbeta primers. Some clones are missing from TCRdb's copy, which holds only in-frame ones; the method was immunoSEQ multiplex PCR. This listing includes some 130,000 clones. What was sequenced was PBMCs. This chain joins TRBV6-5 and TRBJ1-4; the D gene is possibly TRBD1 (5 bases). This clonotype originated in a woman aged 40 to 50 in good health and CMV-seropositive. The CDR3 loop reads CASSWTPGEKLFF. The CDR3 coding sequence is TGTGCCAGCAGCTGGACACCGGGTGAAAAACTGTTTTTT.